This T cell receptor beta chain is from a study of blood T cell repertoires in COVID-19. TCRdb's table, derived via immunoSEQ multiplex PCR, lists solely in-frame clones and lacks some. The profile shows some 93,000 clones, about 85% of them singletons. This TCR derives from a human donor in a cohort sampled during active COVID-19. Sequences were obtained from peripheral blood.

This CDR3 is CASSLEGAVETQYF. In DNA, the CDR3 is TGCGCCAGCAGCTTGGAGGGGGCCGTGGAGACCCAGTACTTC. The chain employs TRBV5-1 and TRBJ2-5, with 7 bases identical to TRBD1. The length of the CDR3 is 14 residues. The J segment lost 5 bases and the V segment lost 0 bases, leaving 4 bases of the junction unmatched. Germline CDR1 is SGHRS and CDR2 is YFSETQ.